This T cell receptor (beta chain) was recovered during a study of shared clonotypes between healthy human individuals (dated by TCRdb to between 2020 and 2021). About the investigation overall: The cohort included three men and a couple of women between 18 and 49 years of age. Leukapheresis yielded between about 0.85 and 9 billion PBMCs per donor. Different laboratories and diverse techniques were used to prepare libraries and sequence TCR repertoires, to increase sequencing depth and limit assay-specific biases. For each donor, CD4 naive and CD4 memory were each run on three plates, CD8 naive on two plates, and CD8 memory on one plate. To estimate repertoire size and how much clonotype sharing occurs between individuals, the study deeply sequenced the blood TCR repertoires of five healthy adults. Overall study outcomes, separate from this receptor: When several donors were compared, the shared fraction of clonotypes was about 5.4% for naive CD4, 3.5% for naive CD8, about 2.4% for memory CD4, and around 0.4% for memory CD8. The genetic and exposure-history diversity represented was limited by the small number of donors. Naive subsets generally had larger estimated clonotype richness than memory subsets. Compared with non-shared clonotypes, the clonotypes found in all four sorted-subset donors had higher generation probabilities. Sampling was limited to blood, and TCR repertoires in tissue likely differ from TCR repertoires in blood. Even with the large sequencing depth, rarefaction of the sorted-subset datasets indicated that sequencing was incomplete. Pairwise subsampling indicated that sequencing depth was expected to affect the degree of clonotype sharing among donors.

CD8 naive samples consisted of CD45RO-negative cells that were positively selected for CCR7, yielding a CD45RA+CCR7+ population without TemRA cells. The donors were healthy, HIV-negative adults with no recently reported acute infections or vaccinations. All donors were Caucasian adults living in Nashville, Tennessee, USA. Blood was collected by leukapheresis, and PBMCs were isolated by Ficoll-Histopaque density gradient centrifugation and then cryopreserved in liquid nitrogen vapor phase. Purity and quantity of every magnetically sorted T cell population were checked by analytical flow cytometry. Genomic DNA was isolated from each sorted fraction and quantified by UV absorbance on a Nanodrop 2000c. Using the deep immunoSEQ assay, TCR CDR3 regions were amplified from genomic DNA by multiplex PCR. Genomic DNA extracted from each cell subset was distributed evenly over all wells of several immunoSEQ 96-well plates, and each plate served as one replicate. For sorted subsets, each replicate PCR was loaded with roughly 0.2 ug genomic DNA, equivalent to 25,000 to 35,000 T cell genomes. Purified libraries were measured with a Qubit 3.0 fluorometer, size-checked on a Bioanalyzer 2100, and measured again with the KAPA Library Quantification kit. Every immunoSEQ 96-well plate was sequenced on a dedicated single-read 150-cycle Illumina NextSeq 550 flow cell. The study's processing was this. Because the immunoSEQ output included only junctional sequences and no quality scores, the filtering could not be the same as the filtering used for full-length reads. To assign V/J genes and CDR3, sequences were annotated using PyIR, a Python wrapper for IgBLAST v1.9, with IMGT germline references. Any read was removed if the V/J assignment was weak (E-value above 1e-6), the CDR3 was missing, or the read contained stop codons, out-of-frame junctions, or ambiguous translated residues. V3J clonotypes were defined as sequences sharing the same inferred V gene, J gene, and CDR3 amino acid sequence. To compute the percentage overlap between repertoires, the number of shared unique clonotypes was divided by the size of the smaller repertoire. Three approaches were used to assess repertoire richness: RTK rarefaction, the Chao1 estimator, and Recon v2.1 estimates of unobserved clonotypes. For all TCRbeta clonotypes obtained by the gDNA method from a few donors, generation probabilities were computed with OLGA. As stored in TCRdb, this immuneACCESS dataset retains in-frame rearrangements with V and J assigned. A fraction of the clones does not appear; measured against another copy, unresolved V genes explain less than half of the discrepancy, and the remainder lacks a known reason. V, J and clone size are those of that table, while D and trimming were read from the DNA. For this sample the table gives 1.5 million to 2.5 million clones, of which over 85% were detected only once. The leading ten clones occupy around 1.2% of the sample.

For this clone: No antigen is known for it. Per-nucleotide qualities are absent, and no much larger clonotype sits a single base away.

The CDR3 sequence holds 13 residues, the cysteine and phenylalanine included. The only DNA kept is the CDR3, 39 bases in frame from the first base. Trimming at the junction amounts to 3 bases on V and 5 bases on J, and the germline ends lie 11 bases apart. The germline V gene (reference sequence) sets CDR1 to LNHDA and CDR2 to SQIVND. This sequence uses TRBV19 and TRBJ2-7; TRBD2 is a weak D gene call, 5 bases matching. Sequencing used naive CD8+ T cells sorted from blood. Explained via the paper, the cell subset or site label denotes: CD45RA+CCR7+. This sequence originates from a man younger than 30 in good health. The nucleotides read TGTGCCAGTAGTATGTGGACTGGGAACGAGCAGTACTTC. This translates into CASSMWTGNEQYF.